The entry below describes one T cell receptor beta chain. The clone's antigen remains unknown. Base qualities are not at hand, and no much larger clone is one base apart. The sample belongs to a study of cytomegalovirus exposure and HLA in healthy donors (dated 2017 in TCRdb). Concerning the study at large: An earlier analysis of several hundred of the donors reported about 280 Gb of sequence data and about 120 million unique TCR beta sequences obtained from about 170 million T cells. The number of typed donors differed by locus: roughly 629-630 for A, B, C, DRB1 and DQB1; approximately 530 for DQA1; 606 for DPA1; and about 450 for DPB1. Of the approximately 400 genotyped donors, 81% were placed in the genetic ancestry cluster associated with self-reported Caucasian donors. Both class I and class II loci were covered by HLA typing, at four-digit resolution. Donor age, sex, ethnicity and CMV serostatus were collected together with the repertoire data. The study aimed to test whether signatures of past pathogen exposure could be identified by cataloging public T cell receptors. About 300 gigabases of sequencing data and approximately 92 million unique TCR sequences made up an early release that covered nearly 650 HLA-typed donors. In a later genetic analysis, genome-wide SNP genotypes for about three fifths of the roughly 670 donors were used, and that subset was treated as a discovery cohort. In an earlier analysis of roughly 580 of the donors, high-throughput TCR beta sequencing was used to judge whether each TCR beta V gene segment behaved as functional or pseudogenic. A separate validation cohort of 100 to 150 different subjects was used in addition to the roughly 670-subject first cohort. Among about 370 genotyped donors of the cohort, an average of approximately 200,000 unique TCR beta nucleotide sequences was sequenced per donor, of which 15% to 20% were non-productive. The study used immunosequencing to profile the T cell repertoires of hundreds of subjects and linked those repertoires to cytomegalovirus serostatus. All discovery cohort repertoires had been generated using a single sequencing platform. The study combined high-throughput TCR immunosequencing, statistical association of individual TCRs with disease status, and machine learning to predict cytomegalovirus infection status. Roughly five DR-DQ haplotypes were handled as single units for association and clustering, since linkage in the cohort was strong. The later analysis used no new phenotypic data to find candidate immune exposures, relying instead on TCR beta sequences and their occurrence across donors. In a later analysis, previously published TCR beta repertoires from 500 to 750 donors were re-analyzed and high-resolution HLA genotyping was added so that TCR occurrence patterns could be studied. Overall results and qualifications from the work: In a later analysis, most CMV-associated TCR beta chains were found to appear HLA-restricted, with HLA associations seemingly driven largely by CMV exposure. Because HLA typing was unavailable for some donors at each locus, only the typed subset was used in association tests. In both the original and validation cohorts, the classifier was reported to diagnose cytomegalovirus status with high specificity and sensitivity. A further reported finding was that TCR beta sequences accurately predicted the HLA-A and HLA-B alleles for most subjects in the first cohort. In a later genetic analysis, a missense DCLRE1C variant was associated with V-gene and J-gene trimming of TCR beta chains, and the association was replicated in an independent cohort. The study listed over 150 TCR beta chains as associated with cytomegalovirus. The authors suggested that the approach could potentially be extended to other disease states and immunological phenotypes. Fewer than 20 rarely observed V segments, including chromosome 9 orphons, were excluded from the earlier analysis of about 600 of the donors because counts were too low. A later analysis found that HLA-associated TCR beta chains were more clonally expanded and had lower generation probabilities than equally common non-associated chains. This cohort had only TCR beta chains sequenced, and the lack of alpha or paired-chain data limited which features could be detected. Broadly in line with IMGT annotations, most TCR beta V segments showed up in productive rearrangements about 87% or about 30% of the time in an earlier analysis of approximately 640 of the donors. Linkage disequilibrium might explain the correlated functional status among segregating V segments, but an unknown experimental factor could not be excluded. The 87-base-pair reads could not distinguish some IMGT-functional V segments, including TRBV6-2 and TRBV6-3, so those segments were excluded. Three of the identified cytomegalovirus-associated TCR beta chains were confirmed in vitro to be specific for cytomegalovirus antigens. In a later analysis, some 17,000 TCR beta sequences were associated with specific HLA alleles at a false discovery rate of 0.05. Most TCR sequences were observed very rarely across donors, whereas some public TCRs were present in many individuals. According to a later analysis, TCR association rates differed among HLA loci, with DRB1 alleles showing the most associated TCRs and HLA-C alleles showing the fewest. A cluster of highly shared sequence variants was judged likely to represent a technical artifact of the sequencing pipeline. When HLA alleles, especially DR and DQ, strongly co-occurred, attributing TCR associations to individual alleles was difficult. CMV serostatus was the only immune exposure information available for the cohort. In a later analysis, several top co-occurrence clusters were reported to appear linked to parvovirus B19, influenza, CMV and Epstein-Barr virus. Presence/absence analyses assumed roughly uniform sequencing depth across donors, an assumption that may not hold. A later genetic analysis reported fewer N-insertions in productive TCRs among donors in an Asian-associated ancestry cluster than the 666-donor mean.

The cohort was made up of hundreds of healthy bone marrow donors. At the time of sampling, every cohort member was nominally healthy, though immune exposures that went unrecorded were likely present. The donor tested CMV seronegative and was one of the 352 seronegative cohort members. A peripheral blood sample was provided by each donor, and peripheral blood mononuclear cells were used for TCR beta sequencing. The Qiagen DNeasy Blood Extraction Kit was used to extract genomic DNA from the blood cell samples. Receptors were amplified or captured by the immunoSEQ multiplex PCR assay. The multiplex PCR relied on a mix of 60 forward primers for TCR Vbeta segments and 13 reverse primers for TCR Jbeta segments. A multiplex PCR assay on genomic DNA amplified the CDR3 region of rearranged TCR beta genes. The Illumina HiSeq System was used to sequence the amplified TCR beta libraries as 87-base-pair reads. As for the original processing: Across the 500 to 850 repertoires, a later analysis counted 80 million or so unique TCR beta chains, approximately 12 million of which were shared by at least two donors. Raw reads were error-corrected and collapsed into unique sequences with a nearest-neighbor algorithm that merged closely related sequences to remove PCR and sequencing errors. CDR3 sequences were aligned to IMGT reference sequences to assign V, D and J gene segments. Each retained sequence needed at least a six-nucleotide match to both a V gene segment and a J gene segment. A rearrangement counted as productive if the CDR3 had no stop codons and remained in frame with V and J, and every other rearrangement counted as non-productive. CDR3 was defined according to IMGT convention as the region running from the second conserved V-encoded cysteine to the conserved J-encoded phenylalanine. In an earlier analysis of more than 550 of the donors, sequences lacking an unambiguous match to a single V gene segment were excluded. An earlier analysis of a few hundred of the donors called V segments functional above 56.7% productive rearrangements and segregating when the between-donor standard deviation exceeded 5%. A statistical classification framework was built for diagnosing cytomegalovirus status from the catalog of TCR beta chain sequences. In a later analysis, TCR nucleotide sequences were compared against IMGT/GENE-DB human TR gene sequences so that V and J genes could be assigned. Using the TCRdist pipeline, a later analysis assigned CDR3 sequences along with most-parsimonious VDJ recombination scenarios. In a later analysis, every TCR beta chain was defined by the combination of its CDR3 amino acid sequence and its V-gene family, and reads without a unique V-gene family were dropped. As a way to deal with suspected cross-contamination and a sequencing artifact, a later analysis dropped approximately 590 nucleotide sequences that were highly shared and had low generation probability. In a later analysis, a clonal expansion index was calculated for each public chain from normalized within-repertoire ranks of inferred template counts. Generation probabilities in a later analysis came from a VDJ recombination model fitted to out-of-frame rearrangements, and those results were checked against IGoR. In a later analysis, TCR-TCR, TCR-HLA and TCR-CMV co-occurrence was scored with hypergeometric tests, and a repertoire-size bias correction was applied to TCR pairs. A later analysis estimated false discovery rates by permuting HLA or CMV assignments 20 times. In a later analysis, co-occurring TCRs were grouped using DBSCAN, with TCRdist sequence similarity added in when clustering inside HLA-allele-positive subsets. Repertoires with fewer than 30,000 or more than 120,000 public chains, plus five repertoires with anomalous nucleotide sharing, were excluded from co-occurrence clustering. Drawn from immuneACCESS, this table holds only the in-frame rearrangements with V and J called that TCRdb kept. Clones are partly lost; checked studies trace under half to an unresolved V gene and leave the rest unexplained. That table is the source of V, J and clone size, and D and trimming were worked out from the DNA. This sample comprises approximately 89,000 clones, over 60% of them detected only once. Roughly 3.7% of the sample belongs to the ten largest clones.

Spanning cysteine to phenylalanine, the CDR3 consists of 16 amino acids. Only the CDR3 DNA is retained, 48 bases long and in frame from the first base. Reading the germline V gene gives CDR1 SGHVS and CDR2 FQNEAQ. The V end gives up 1 base and the J end 0 bases, leaving 2 bases in the junction not matched to a gene. The source material was PBMCs. This sequence originates from a man aged 30 to 45 in good health and CMV-seronegative. The rearranged chain carries TRBV7-8 and TRBJ2-7, with TRBD2 identical over 11 junction bases. CDR3 loop: CASSLVAGGSSYEQYF. The DNA reads TGTGCCAGCAGCTTAGTAGCGGGGGGGAGCTCCTACGAGCAGTACTTC.